The source of this TCR beta chain is a study of blood T cell repertoires in COVID-19. Methods used by the authors: Amplification with reference gene primers provided the estimates of nucleated cell counts. The protocol was immunoSEQ multiplex PCR, while the TCRdb copy is restricted to in-frame clones and leaves out a portion. For V, J and clone size, that table is used; D and trimming come from the DNA. The sample has about 210,000 clones, around 80% seen once. The sample taken for sequencing was peripheral blood. The TCR was taken from a man over 45 with active or convalescent COVID-19.

CDR3 nucleotide sequence: TGTGCCAGCAGTCCCCTCCCTTCGAAAGAAGGGAGAACTAATGAAAAACTGTTTTTT. The encoded protein is CASSPLPSKEGRTNEKLFF. The genes are TRBV28 and TRBJ1-4; D uncertain. Between the trimmed V and J ends, which lost 5 bases and 1 base, there was a span of 23 bases. Germline V gene lookup returns CDR1 MDHEN and CDR2 SYDVKM. CDR3 length: 19 residues.